A single T cell receptor (beta chain) is shown here with its context. It lacks a known antigen. It is likely a read error, because the conserved phenylalanine at the end of the CDR3 is missing. These data belong to a study of cytotoxic CD8 clonotypes in ibrutinib-treated CLL (dated by TCRdb to the early 2020s). For the study in its entirety: The cohort had over ten relapsed/refractory and around 16 treatment-naive patients; approximately 18 were IGHV unmutated. Longitudinal samples were obtainable from about 30% of the roughly 90 participants in the trial. All remission and progressive disease samples were collected while patients were still receiving ibrutinib. Cryopreserved peripheral blood mononuclear cells were collected before treatment, at response, and at either disease progression or sustained remission. Partial responses were observed in around 25 patients and complete responses in 2; after a median follow-up of 68 months, remission was maintained in 15 or so patients and progression was observed in around twelve. On average, each sample had approximately 280,000 productive templates and more than 75,000 productive rearrangements. Response samples were obtained after a median of around 11 months of treatment, with a range of roughly 6 to 40 months.

A MiSeq instrument was used for deep resolution sequencing, which targeted depths ranging from 1 in 1 million up to 1 in 200,000 T cells, with coverage averaging 10x for each clonotype. The immunoSEQ hsTCRB Kit was used to generate TCR beta libraries. Per the authors' processing: The data were analyzed with ImmunoSEQ Analyzer and ImmunoSEQ Data Assistant, and V, D and J gene assignments followed IMGT definitions. Clonality, which ranges from 0 to 1, was calculated by subtracting the normalized Shannon entropy of productive rearrangement frequencies from one. Only overrepresented clonotypes making up at least 0.05% of the repertoire of each patient were included in the public clonotype analysis. Some 14 age-matched healthy donor repertoires from immuneACCESS served as clonality controls. TCRdb took this table from immuneACCESS and kept in-frame rearrangements with V and J called. Such tables lack part of the clones; where checked against another copy, unresolved V genes explain under half of the gap, and the rest is unexplained. The V and J calls and clone size are taken from that table; D and trimming were inferred from the DNA. The sample includes 130,000 or so clones, with around 80% observed a single time. 3.3% of the sample is held by the ten biggest clonotypes.

What the time point label conveys for this sample: approximately 25 months on ibrutinib. For TCR beta library preparation, 2 to 2.5 micrograms of genomic DNA were isolated from cryopreserved PBMCs. Longitudinal blood samples from CLL patients receiving ibrutinib monotherapy were subjected to high-throughput TCR beta sequencing. Patients were enrolled in a phase 2 open-label single-center ibrutinib monotherapy trial. The germline V gene specifies MDHEN as CDR1 and SYDVKM as CDR2. V and J lose 11 bases and 6 bases, and a span of 17 bases separates them. The CDR3 adds up to 14 amino acids, both ends counted. Kept here is only the CDR3 DNA, which spans 42 bases and is read in frame from base 1. Study-level results and caveats: Lymph node repertoires were not examined, and the timing of sampling was not matched between patients in sustained remission and those whose disease progressed. An increase in clonality was observed at ibrutinib response, with clonality remaining stable during sustained remission and falling back toward baseline at progression. Public clonotypes were found to be uncommon and were observed to contract or remain stable during treatment; the increase in clonality was shown to reflect expansion of private clonotypes at ibrutinib response. At baseline, clonality was higher than in age-matched healthy donors and showed a strong correlation with circulating CD8+ T-cell counts.

The material sequenced was PBMCs, taken after 24 months of ibrutinib treatment. Rearrangement joined TRBV28 to TRBJ1-6; TRBD1 is a possible D gene, resting on 6 matching bases. This clonotype originated in a human donor with chronic lymphocytic leukemia. The CDR3 protein sequence reads: CAGTQGLPNSPLHL. The bases read TGTGCCGGAACTCAGGGGCTCCCTAATTCACCCCTCCACCTT.